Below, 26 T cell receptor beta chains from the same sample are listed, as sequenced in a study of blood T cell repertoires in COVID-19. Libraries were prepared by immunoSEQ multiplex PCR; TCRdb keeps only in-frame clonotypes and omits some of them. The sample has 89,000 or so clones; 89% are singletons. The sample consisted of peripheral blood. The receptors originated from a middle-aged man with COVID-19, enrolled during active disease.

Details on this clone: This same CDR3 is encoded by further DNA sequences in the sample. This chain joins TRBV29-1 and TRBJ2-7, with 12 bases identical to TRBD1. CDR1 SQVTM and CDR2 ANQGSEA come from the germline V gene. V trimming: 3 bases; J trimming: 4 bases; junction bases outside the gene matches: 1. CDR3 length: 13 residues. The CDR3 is CSVEGQGAYEQYF. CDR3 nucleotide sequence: TGCAGCGTTGAGGGACAGGGGGCTTACGAGCAGTACTTC.

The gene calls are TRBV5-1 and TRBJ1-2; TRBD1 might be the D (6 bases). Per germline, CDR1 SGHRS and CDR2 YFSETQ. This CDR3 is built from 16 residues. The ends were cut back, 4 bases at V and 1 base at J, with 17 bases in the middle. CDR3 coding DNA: TGCGCCAGCAGCCCCACAGGGAGACGGAGTAACTATGGCTACACCTTC. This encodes CASSPTGRRSNYGYTF.

CDR3 amino acids: CASSLTPGLAGTGELFF. The CDR3 DNA reads TGTGCCAGCAGCTTAACACCGGGACTAGCGGGGACCGGGGAGCTGTTTTTT. The J gene is TRBJ2-2, the V gene TRBV9; 13 bases match TRBD2. The CDR3 totals 17 residues. With V trimmed by 4 bases and J by 5 bases, 8 bases remained unmatched. Germline V lookup: CDR1 SGDLS, CDR2 YYNGEE.

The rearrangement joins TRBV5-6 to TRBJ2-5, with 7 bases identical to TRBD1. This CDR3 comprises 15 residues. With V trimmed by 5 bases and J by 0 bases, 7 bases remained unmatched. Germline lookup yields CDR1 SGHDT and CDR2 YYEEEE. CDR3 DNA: TGTGCCAGCAGTCCTGGGACAGCCAACCAAGAGACCCAGTACTTC. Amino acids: CASSPGTANQETQYF.

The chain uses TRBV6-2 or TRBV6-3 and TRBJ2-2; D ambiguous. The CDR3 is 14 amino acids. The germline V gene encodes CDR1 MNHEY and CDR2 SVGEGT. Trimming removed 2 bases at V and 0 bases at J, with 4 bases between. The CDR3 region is CASSYPTNTGELFF. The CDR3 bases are TGTGCCAGCAGTTACCCCACGAACACCGGGGAGCTGTTTTTT.

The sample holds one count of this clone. CDR3 region: CASSLSQGRYGYTF. CDR3 in DNA: TGTGCCAGCAGTTTATCTCAGGGCCGCTATGGCTACACCTTC. The chain recombines TRBV28 with TRBJ1-2; possibly TRBD1 for D (5 bases). This CDR3 has 14 amino acids. Per germline, CDR1 MDHEN and CDR2 SYDVKM. V dropped 1 base and J dropped 4 bases, with 10 bases sitting between them.

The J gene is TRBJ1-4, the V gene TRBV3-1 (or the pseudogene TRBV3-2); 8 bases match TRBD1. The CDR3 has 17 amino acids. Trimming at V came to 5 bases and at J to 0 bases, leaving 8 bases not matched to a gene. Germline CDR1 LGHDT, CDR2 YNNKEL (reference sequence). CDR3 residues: CASSNGQGLPTNEKLFF. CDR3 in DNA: TGTGCCAGCAGCAACGGACAGGGTCTTCCAACTAATGAAAAACTGTTTTTT.

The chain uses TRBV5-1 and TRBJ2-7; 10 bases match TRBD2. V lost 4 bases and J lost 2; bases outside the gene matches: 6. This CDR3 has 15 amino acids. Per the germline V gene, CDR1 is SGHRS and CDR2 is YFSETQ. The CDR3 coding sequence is TGCGCCAGCAGCGTGACTAGCGGGTCACCCTACGAGCAGTACTTC. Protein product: CASSVTSGSPYEQYF.

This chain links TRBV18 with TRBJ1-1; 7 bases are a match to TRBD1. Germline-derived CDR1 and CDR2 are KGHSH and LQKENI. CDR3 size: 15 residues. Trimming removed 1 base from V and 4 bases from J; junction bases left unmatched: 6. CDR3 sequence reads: CASSPQRQGVTEAFF. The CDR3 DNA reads TGTGCCAGCTCACCACAGCGACAGGGAGTCACTGAAGCTTTCTTT.

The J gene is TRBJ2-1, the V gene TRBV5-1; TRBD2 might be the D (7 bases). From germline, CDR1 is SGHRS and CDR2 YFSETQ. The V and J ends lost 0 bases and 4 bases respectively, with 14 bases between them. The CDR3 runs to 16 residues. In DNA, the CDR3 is TGCGCCAGCAGCTTGGTATGGCGGGGGCTATACAATGAGCAGTTCTTC. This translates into CASSLVWRGLYNEQFF. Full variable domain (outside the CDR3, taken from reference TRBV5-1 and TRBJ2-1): KAGVTQTPRYLIKTRGQQVTLSCSPISGHRSVSWYQQTPGQGLQFLFEYFSETQRNKGNFPGRFSGRQFSNSRSEMNVSTLELGDSALYLCASSLVWRGLYNEQFFGPGTRLTVL.

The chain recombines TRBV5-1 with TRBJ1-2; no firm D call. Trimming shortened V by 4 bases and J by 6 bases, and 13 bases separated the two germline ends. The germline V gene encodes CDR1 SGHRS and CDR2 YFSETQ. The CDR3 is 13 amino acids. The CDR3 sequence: CASSGRGANGYTF. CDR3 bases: TGCGCCAGCAGCGGCCGGGGAGCTAATGGCTACACCTTC.

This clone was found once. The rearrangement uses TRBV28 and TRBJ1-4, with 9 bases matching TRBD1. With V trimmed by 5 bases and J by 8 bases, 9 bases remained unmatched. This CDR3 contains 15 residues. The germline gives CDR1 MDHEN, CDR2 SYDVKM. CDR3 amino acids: CASSAVTGGQEKLFF. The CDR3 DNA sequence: TGTGCCAGCAGTGCCGTGACAGGGGGGCAGGAAAAACTGTTTTTT.

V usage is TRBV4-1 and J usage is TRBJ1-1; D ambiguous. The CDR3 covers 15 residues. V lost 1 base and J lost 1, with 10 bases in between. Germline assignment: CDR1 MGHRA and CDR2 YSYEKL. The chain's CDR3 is CASSQARQGNTEAFF. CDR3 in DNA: TGCGCCAGCAGCCAAGCGAGGCAAGGGAACACTGAAGCTTTCTTT.

CDR3 DNA sequence: TGTGCCAGCAGCTTAGGGGGCTCGGGGGGTGAAGCTTTCTTT. Amino acids: CASSLGGSGGEAFF. The rearrangement links TRBV7-6 to TRBJ1-1; a possible D gene is TRBD1 (5 bases). V was shortened by 1 base and J by 7 bases, with 13 bases between the two germline ends. Germline V gene sequence: CDR1 SGHVS, CDR2 FNYEAQ. This CDR3 has 14 residues.

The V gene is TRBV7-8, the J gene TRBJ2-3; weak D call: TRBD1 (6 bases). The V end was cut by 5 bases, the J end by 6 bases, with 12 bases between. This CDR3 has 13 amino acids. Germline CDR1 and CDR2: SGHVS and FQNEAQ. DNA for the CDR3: TGTGCCAGCAGCACCCGGACAGCCGATACGCAGTATTTT. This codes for CASSTRTADTQYF.

The CDR3 bases are TGTGCCAGCAGCAGCTATCCGGGACAGGGTTTTAGCGAGCAGTACTTC. Protein sequence: CASSSYPGQGFSEQYF. The chain joins TRBV21-1 to TRBJ2-7; the D segment call TRBD1 is taken from the table without a DNA check. TRBV21-1 is classified as a pseudogene. The CDR3 spans 16 residues.

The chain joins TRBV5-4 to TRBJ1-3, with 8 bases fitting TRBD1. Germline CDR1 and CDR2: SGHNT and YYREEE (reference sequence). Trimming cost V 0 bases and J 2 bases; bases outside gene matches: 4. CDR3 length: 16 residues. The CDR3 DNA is TGTGCCAGCAGCTTGGCGGCAGGGGGCACTGGAAACACCATATATTTT. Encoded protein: CASSLAAGGTGNTIYF.

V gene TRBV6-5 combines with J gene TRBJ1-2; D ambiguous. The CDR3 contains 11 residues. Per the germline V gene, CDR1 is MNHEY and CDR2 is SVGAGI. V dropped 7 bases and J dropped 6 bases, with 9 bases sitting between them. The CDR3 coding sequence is TGTGCCAGCACCCGGGGTGATGGCTACACCTTC. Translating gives CASTRGDGYTF.

The CDR3 DNA follows: TGTGCCAGTAGCCCGGGACAGACCTACAATGAGCAGTTCTTC. Its translation is CASSPGQTYNEQFF. The genes are TRBV19 and TRBJ2-1, with 7 bases fitting TRBD1. The CDR3 is 14 amino acids. Germline loops: CDR1 LNHDA, CDR2 SQIVND (reference sequence). V was pared by 6 bases and J by 2 bases, with 4 bases of the junction left unmatched.

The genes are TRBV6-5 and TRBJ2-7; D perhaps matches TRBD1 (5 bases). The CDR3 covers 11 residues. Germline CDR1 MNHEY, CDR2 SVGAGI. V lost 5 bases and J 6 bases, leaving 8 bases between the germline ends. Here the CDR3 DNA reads TGTGCCAGCAGTCTTGGGGCCGAGCAGTACTTC. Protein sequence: CASSLGAEQYF.

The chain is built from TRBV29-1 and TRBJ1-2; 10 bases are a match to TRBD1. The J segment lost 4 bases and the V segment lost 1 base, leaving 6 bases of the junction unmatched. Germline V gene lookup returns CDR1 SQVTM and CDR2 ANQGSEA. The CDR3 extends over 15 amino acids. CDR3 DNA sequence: TGCAGCGTTGAAGCCCCGGGACAGGGGTCCTATGGCTACACCTTC. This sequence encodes CSVEAPGQGSYGYTF.

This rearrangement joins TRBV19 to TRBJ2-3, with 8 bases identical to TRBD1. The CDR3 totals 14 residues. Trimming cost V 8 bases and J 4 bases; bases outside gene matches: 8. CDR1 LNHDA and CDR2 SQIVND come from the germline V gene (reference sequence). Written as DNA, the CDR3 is TGTGCCAGTTGGACAGGGTTCAGTGCAGATACGCAGTATTTT. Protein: CASWTGFSADTQYF.

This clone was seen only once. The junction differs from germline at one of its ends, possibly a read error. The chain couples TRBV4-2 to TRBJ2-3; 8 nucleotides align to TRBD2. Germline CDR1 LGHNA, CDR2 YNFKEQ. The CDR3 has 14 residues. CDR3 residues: CASSQGTSIDTQYF. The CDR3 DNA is TGTGCCAGCAGCCAAGGGACTAGCATAGATACGCAGTATTTT.

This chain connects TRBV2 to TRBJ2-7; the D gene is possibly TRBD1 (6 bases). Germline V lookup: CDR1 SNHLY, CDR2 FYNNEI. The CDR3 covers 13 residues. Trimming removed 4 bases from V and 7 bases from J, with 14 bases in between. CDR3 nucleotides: TGTGCCAGCAGTGGGCAGGGGAAAGGGGAGCAGTACTTC. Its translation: CASSGQGKGEQYF.

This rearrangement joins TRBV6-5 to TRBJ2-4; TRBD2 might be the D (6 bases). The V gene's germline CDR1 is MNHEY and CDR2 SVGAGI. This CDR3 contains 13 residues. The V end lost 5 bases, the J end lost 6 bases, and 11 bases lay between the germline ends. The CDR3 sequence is CASSPNGGNIQYF. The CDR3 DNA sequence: TGTGCCAGCAGTCCAAACGGGGGAAACATTCAGTACTTC.

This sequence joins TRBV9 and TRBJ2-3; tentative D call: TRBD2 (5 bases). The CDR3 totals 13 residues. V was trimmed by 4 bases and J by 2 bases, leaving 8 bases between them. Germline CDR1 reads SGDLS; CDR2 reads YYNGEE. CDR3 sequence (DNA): TGTGCCAGCAGCCGGACTTCCACAGATACGCAGTATTTT. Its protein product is CASSRTSTDTQYF.